Presented here are 30 T cell receptor beta chains from one specimen sequenced in a study of blood T cell repertoires in COVID-19. TCRdb's table, derived via immunoSEQ multiplex PCR, lists solely in-frame clones and lacks some. This table holds around 150,000 clones, under 95% found once. Sequences were obtained from peripheral blood. The source of these receptors is a man aged 18 to 35 with acute or convalescent COVID-19.

The rearrangement joins TRBV6-6 to TRBJ1-1; D may be TRBD1 (6 bases). Germline-derived CDR1 and CDR2 are MNHNY and SVGAGI (reference sequence). V was trimmed by 6 bases and J by 4 bases, leaving 18 bases between them. The CDR3 runs 15 residues. The CDR3 sequence is CASSLRGAGGTEAFF. The CDR3 DNA reads TGTGCCAGCAGCCTACGGGGGGCGGGGGGCACTGAAGCTTTCTTT.

V and J are TRBV7-9 and TRBJ2-2; D possibly corresponds to TRBD1 (6 bases). From germline, CDR1 is SEHNR and CDR2 FQNEAQ (reference sequence). The V gene lost 5 bases and the J gene lost 6 bases, with 10 bases spanning the gap. This CDR3 spans 13 amino acids. CDR3 nucleotides: TGTGCCAGCAGCGGCTCAGGGGCCGGGGAGCTGTTTTTT. This translates into CASSGSGAGELFF.

The rearrangement joins TRBV12-3 or TRBV12-4 to TRBJ1-5; D may be TRBD1 (5 bases). The CDR3 runs to 12 residues. V was clipped by 3 bases and J by 7 bases, with 7 bases between them. DNA of the CDR3: TGTGCCAGCAGTTTGGGGGGGCAGCCCCAGCATTTT. Translated: CASSLGGQPQHF.

This chain joins TRBV5-1 and TRBJ1-2; TRBD1 aligns across 7 bases. The germline V gene encodes CDR1 SGHRS and CDR2 YFSETQ. The V segment lost 0 bases and the J segment 7 bases; nucleotides outside the gene matches: 12. The CDR3 loop spans 16 amino acids. CDR3 DNA: TGCGCCAGCAGCTTGGCGGGGACAGCGACCCGGGGTGGCTACACCTTC. This codes for CASSLAGTATRGGYTF. Together with reference TRBV5-1 and TRBJ1-2, the CDR3 gives the full variable domain: KAGVTQTPRYLIKTRGQQVTLSCSPISGHRSVSWYQQTPGQGLQFLFEYFSETQRNKGNFPGRFSGRQFSNSRSEMNVSTLELGDSALYLCASSLAGTATRGGYTFGSGTRLTVV.

The chain has TRBV5-1 and TRBJ2-1; 9 bases are a match to TRBD2. Per germline, CDR1 SGHRS and CDR2 YFSETQ. CDR3 size: 15 residues. V shed 0 bases, J shed 6 bases, and the junction held 4 bases outside the gene matches. This CDR3 reads CASSLAAGGPNEQFF. The CDR3 nucleotides are TGCGCCAGCAGCTTGGCAGCGGGGGGACCCAATGAGCAGTTCTTC.

The J gene is TRBJ1-6, the V gene TRBV5-6; the D is unclear. Trimming took off 7 bases at V and 0 bases at J, with 14 bases between the two ends. Germline V gives CDR1 SGHDT, CDR2 YYEEEE. CDR3 length: 16 amino acids. Written as DNA, the CDR3 is TGTGCCAGCGGATTCTATGGGAGCTCCTATAATTCACCCCTCCACTTT. It codes for CASGFYGSSYNSPLHF.

The rearrangement links TRBV7-8 to TRBJ1-1, with D possibly being TRBD1 (6 bases). Germline V gene sequence: CDR1 SGHVS, CDR2 FQNEAQ. This CDR3 is built from 14 residues. Between the trimmed V and J ends, which lost 2 bases and 10 bases, there was a span of 17 bases. The CDR3 coding sequence is TGTGCCAGCAGCTTATCGAACAGGGTGGGTTTAGCTTTCTTT. Amino acid sequence: CASSLSNRVGLAFF.

The chain combines TRBV12-5 with TRBJ1-4, with 7 positions matching TRBD1. Germline V gene data show CDR1 as LGHNT and CDR2 as FRNRAP. The trim removed 1 base at V and 3 bases at J, leaving 2 bases unmatched. The CDR3 is made up of 15 amino acids. The chain's CDR3 is CASGLDGTANEKLFF. In DNA form, the CDR3 reads TGTGCTAGTGGTTTGGACGGGACAGCTAATGAAAAACTGTTTTTT.

The rearrangement uses TRBV6-5 and TRBJ1-2; 8 bases are shared with TRBD1. The trim removed 4 bases at V and 4 bases at J, leaving 11 bases unmatched. The CDR3 covers 16 residues. Germline values: CDR1 MNHEY, CDR2 SVGAGI. The CDR3 loop is CASSLLDRVVGYGYTF. CDR3 DNA: TGTGCCAGCAGTTTATTGGACAGGGTGGTAGGCTATGGCTACACCTTC.

The CDR3, as DNA: TGTGCCAGTTTAACCCCGAGGGCAGACGAAGAGACCCAGTACTTC. Protein product: CASLTPRADEETQYF. J is TRBJ2-5 and V is TRBV6-5, with D perhaps matching TRBD2 (5 bases). CDR1 is MNHEY, CDR2 SVGAGI, per germline. Trimming pared 9 bases from V and 3 bases from J, leaving 20 bases between. The length of the CDR3 is 15 residues.

V and J are TRBV29-1 and TRBJ1-1; no firm D call. Trimming removed 4 bases at V and 7 bases at J, with 7 bases between. CDR3 length equals 10 residues. Germline CDR1 is SQVTM and CDR2 is ANQGSEA. The DNA for the CDR3 is TGCAGCGTTGGGCATCTTGAAGCTTTCTTT. Translating it yields CSVGHLEAFF.

This chain uses TRBV5-1 with TRBJ2-3; D unclear. The CDR3 is made up of 15 amino acids. Trimming removed 0 bases from V and 0 bases from J, with 8 bases in between. Germline values: CDR1 SGHRS, CDR2 YFSETQ. The CDR3 nucleotides read TGCGCCAGCAGCTTGGTTTCGTTGAGCACAGATACGCAGTATTTT. Translating it yields CASSLVSLSTDTQYF.

The chain combines TRBV9 with TRBJ2-1, with 8 positions matching TRBD2. Per germline, CDR1 SGDLS and CDR2 YYNGEE. The CDR3 contains 13 residues. V lost 3 bases, J lost 10 bases, and 6 bases stayed unmatched. CDR3 loop: CASSEGLVLEQFF. The CDR3 coding sequence is TGTGCCAGCAGCGAGGGACTAGTCCTCGAGCAGTTCTTC. Full variable domain (rest looked up from reference TRBV9 and TRBJ2-1): DSGVTQTPKHLITATGQRVTLRCSPRSGDLSVYWYQQSLDQGLQFLIQYYNGEERAKGNILERFSAQQFPDLHSELNLSSLELGDSALYFCASSEGLVLEQFFGPGTRLTVL.

Comment on this clone: Other DNA sequences in this specimen translate into the identical CDR3. V is TRBV19 and J is TRBJ1-1, with D possibly TRBD1 on 5 matching bases. V lost 5 bases and J lost 0, with 7 bases in between. Germline lookup yields CDR1 LNHDA and CDR2 SQIVND (reference sequence). The CDR3 has 13 amino acids. CDR3 DNA: TGTGCCAGTAGTGTGACAGTGAACACTGAAGCTTTCTTT. As protein: CASSVTVNTEAFF.

This sequence joins TRBV6-2 or TRBV6-3 and TRBJ2-5; 7 positions agree with TRBD2. The CDR3 loop spans 14 amino acids. V was clipped by 5 bases and J by 0 bases; unmatched bases: 3. CDR1 MNHEY and CDR2 SVGEGT come from the germline V gene. This CDR3 reads CASSSGAHQETQYF. CDR3 sequence (DNA): TGTGCCAGCAGTAGCGGGGCTCACCAAGAGACCCAGTACTTC.

The rearrangement joins TRBV10-2 to TRBJ1-3; perhaps TRBD1 as D (5 bases). This CDR3 spans 16 amino acids. In germline, CDR1 is WSHSY, CDR2 SAAADI. V lost 6 bases to trimming and J lost 1 base, with 16 bases between them. The CDR3 DNA reads TGCGCCAGCAGCCGGCAGGGCTGGGCTTCTGGAAACACCATATATTTT. This gives the protein CASSRQGWASGNTIYF.

The chain couples TRBV6-5 to TRBJ1-4, with 12 bases fitting TRBD1. V trimming: 6 bases; J trimming: 8 bases; junction bases outside the gene matches: 7. Germline V CDR1 and CDR2: MNHEY, SVGAGI. This CDR3 spans 15 amino acids. The DNA of the CDR3 is TGTGCCAGCAGGTGGGGGACAGGGGGCGAGGAAAAACTGTTTTTT. Its protein product is CASRWGTGGEEKLFF.

In the case of this clone: Different DNA sequences within this sample yield the same CDR3. The chain is built from TRBV24-1 and TRBJ2-2, with TRBD2 as a possible D gene (5 bases). Germline loops: CDR1 KGHDR, CDR2 SFDVKD. This CDR3 contains 13 residues. V shed 7 bases and J shed 1 base, with 6 bases lying between them. CDR3 sequence (DNA): TGTGCCACCAGGGCGGGGAACACCGGGGAGCTGTTTTTT. Translation: CATRAGNTGELFF.

The CDR3 DNA follows: TGCGCCAGCAGCTTGGCCCCCGGGACTAGCGGAAGCTCCTACGAGCAGTACTTC. This translates into CASSLAPGTSGSSYEQYF. The chain is built from TRBV5-1 and TRBJ2-7; 11 bases align to TRBD2. The V gene's germline CDR1 is SGHRS and CDR2 YFSETQ. V shed 0 bases, J shed 0 bases, and the junction held 8 bases outside the gene matches. The CDR3 covers 18 residues.

V and J are TRBV7-9 and TRBJ1-5; 9 bases agree with TRBD1. CDR3 length: 15 residues. V was clipped by 3 bases and J by 5 bases; unmatched bases: 5. In germline, CDR1 is SEHNR, CDR2 FQNEAQ (reference sequence). CDR3 residues: CASSFSTGGHQPQHF. In nucleotides, the CDR3 is TGTGCCAGCAGCTTTTCAACAGGGGGCCATCAGCCCCAGCATTTT.

This chain connects TRBV3-1 (or the pseudogene TRBV3-2) to TRBJ2-7; maybe TRBD2 (6 bases). V lost 4 bases to trimming and J lost 5 bases, with 12 bases between them. The CDR3 has 13 residues. Germline V gives CDR1 LGHDT, CDR2 YNNKEL (reference sequence). Here the CDR3 reads CASSLIGGNEQYF. The CDR3 DNA follows: TGTGCCAGCAGCCTTATTGGGGGGAACGAGCAGTACTTC.

The chain combines TRBV5-1 with TRBJ1-5, with D unresolved. The CDR3 loop spans 14 amino acids. The germline V gene encodes CDR1 SGHRS and CDR2 YFSETQ. Trimming stripped 3 bases from V and 0 bases from J, with 7 bases between. CDR3 loop: CASSSGLSNQPQHF. The CDR3 bases are TGCGCCAGCAGCTCGGGTCTTAGCAATCAGCCCCAGCATTTT.

The V gene is TRBV10-2, the J gene TRBJ1-4; 11 bases agree with TRBD1. This CDR3 has 17 amino acids. Germline lookup yields CDR1 WSHSY and CDR2 SAAADI. V was clipped by 3 bases and J by 0 bases; unmatched bases: 3. The CDR3 coding sequence is TGCGCCAGCAGTGAAGGACAGGGGGCGGCAACTAATGAAAAACTGTTTTTT. Translating gives CASSEGQGAATNEKLFF.

The chain carries TRBV15 and TRBJ1-2; 7 bases align to TRBD1. This CDR3 has 14 amino acids. Germline CDR1 LNHNV, CDR2 YYDKDF (reference sequence). Losses at the gene ends were 3 bases for V and 8 bases for J; bases not matched to a gene: 9. The CDR3 reads CATSRRTGQGGYTF. The CDR3 region has the DNA TGTGCCACCAGCAGGCGGACAGGTCAGGGGGGCTACACCTTC. Full variable domain (missing parts from reference TRBV15 and TRBJ1-2): DAMVIQNPRYQVTQFGKPVTLSCSQTLNHNVMYWYQQKSSQAPKLLFHYYDKDFNNEADTPDNFQSRRPNTSFCFLDIRSPGLGDTAMYLCATSRRTGQGGYTFGSGTRLTVV.

The V call is TRBV25-1, the J call TRBJ1-6; 9 nucleotides line up with TRBD1. In germline, CDR1 is MGHDK, CDR2 SYGVNS. The CDR3 covers 15 residues. After removal of 5 bases from V and 9 bases from J, the junction contained 8 bases not matched to a gene. In DNA, the CDR3 is TGTGCCAGCAGTTTAGGGGGGACAGGGTTTTCACCCCTCCACTTT. Its protein product is CASSLGGTGFSPLHF.

This chain connects TRBV15 to TRBJ1-2; D might be TRBD1 (6 bases). The CDR3 has 16 amino acids. V lost 6 bases and J 7 bases, leaving 24 bases between the germline ends. Per germline, CDR1 LNHNV and CDR2 YYDKDF (reference sequence). The CDR3 DNA reads as TGTGCCACCAGTCCGGGGGGGGCGGGGTACCTATCTGGCTACACCTTC. The encoded protein is CATSPGGAGYLSGYTF. Supplemented by reference TRBV15 and TRBJ1-2, the full variable domain reads DAMVIQNPRYQVTQFGKPVTLSCSQTLNHNVMYWYQQKSSQAPKLLFHYYDKDFNNEADTPDNFQSRRPNTSFCFLDIRSPGLGDTAMYLCATSPGGAGYLSGYTFGSGTRLTVV.

This clone is a singleton in its sample. J is TRBJ2-7 and V is TRBV4-2, with D possibly matching TRBD2 (7 bases). The CDR3 extends over 16 amino acids. Trimming took 0 bases from V and 5 from J, leaving 17 bases between them. CDR1 is LGHNA, CDR2 YNFKEQ, per germline. CDR3 loop: CASSQDRGGASNEQYF. The CDR3 DNA is TGTGCCAGCAGCCAAGATAGGGGGGGGGCTAGTAACGAGCAGTACTTC.

This clone has only one observation. The chain carries TRBV14 and TRBJ2-7; possible D gene TRBD2, 5 bases. In germline, CDR1 is SGHDN, CDR2 FVKESK. V gave up 0 bases and J gave up 6 bases, with 18 bases separating them. CDR3 size: 16 residues. CDR3 nucleotide sequence: TGTGCCAGCAGCCAAGATTTGTTCGGACTGAACGGCGAGCAGTACTTC. Translating gives CASSQDLFGLNGEQYF.

The CDR3 DNA reads as TGTGCCAGTAGTATACAGGGTAATGGCTACACCTTC. Its protein is CASSIQGNGYTF. This chain joins TRBV19 and TRBJ1-2, with TRBD1 as a possible D gene (5 bases). V gave up 2 bases and J gave up 6 bases, with 7 bases separating them. The length of the CDR3 is 12 residues. CDR1 is LNHDA, CDR2 SQIVND, per germline (reference sequence).

The chain uses TRBV5-4 and TRBJ2-3, with 12 bases fitting TRBD2. The CDR3 covers 14 residues. Germline V CDR1 and CDR2: SGHNT, YYREEE (reference sequence). Trimming took 5 bases from V and 6 from J; bases not matched to a gene: 4. DNA of the CDR3: TGTGCCAGCAGTGCCGGGACTAGCGGGGATACGCAGTATTTT. It codes for CASSAGTSGDTQYF.